These T cell receptor beta chains were read from a single sample in a study of blood T cell repertoires in COVID-19. The repertoire was sequenced with immunoSEQ multiplex PCR; TCRdb's copy has only in-frame clones and lacks some. The sample holds 24,000 or so clones, around 86% seen once. Sequenced input: peripheral blood. These receptors all come from a human donor in a cohort sampled during active COVID-19. The donor label of this sample is uncertain. CDR3s include the opening cysteine and the closing phenylalanine or tryptophan. Each record gives: V gene, J gene, clone size, D gene, CDR3 protein, CDR3 DNA. The D gene is left open where the match is weak. Some rows mark clone size as missing; the rest say once, few, many or name a class of expanded clone.

V gene: TRBV2; J gene: TRBJ1-6; clone size: -; D gene: -; CDR3 protein: CASSEPYSPLHF; CDR3 DNA: TGTGCCAGCAGTGAACCATATTCACCCCTCCACTTT
V gene: TRBV7-9; J gene: TRBJ2-1; clone size: -; D gene: -; CDR3 protein: CASSFTGRNEQFF; CDR3 DNA: TGTGCCAGCAGCTTTACAGGGCGCAATGAGCAGTTCTTC
V gene: TRBV6-5; J gene: TRBJ1-1; clone size: few; D gene: -; CDR3 protein: CASSYYRPGNTEAFF; CDR3 DNA: TGTGCCAGCAGTTATTACCGTCCAGGGAACACTGAAGCTTTCTTT
V gene: TRBV5-6; J gene: TRBJ1-2; clone size: -; D gene: TRBD1; CDR3 protein: CASRRDSLGYTF; CDR3 DNA: TGTGCCAGCAGAAGGGACAGTCTAGGCTACACCTTC
V gene: TRBV6-5; J gene: TRBJ2-7; clone size: once; D gene: -; CDR3 protein: CASSRMEGGAGEQYF; CDR3 DNA: TGTGCCAGCAGTCGGATGGAGGGGGGGGCTGGCGAGCAGTACTTC
V gene: TRBV20-1; J gene: TRBJ2-3; clone size: -; D gene: -; CDR3 protein: CSASGHFFTDTQYF; CDR3 DNA: TGCAGTGCTAGTGGACATTTCTTCACAGATACGCAGTATTTT
V gene: TRBV7-9; J gene: TRBJ2-2; clone size: few; D gene: -; CDR3 protein: CASSLARPNTGELFF; CDR3 DNA: TGTGCCAGCAGCTTAGCCAGGCCGAACACCGGGGAGCTGTTTTTT
V gene: TRBV5-1; J gene: TRBJ1-1; clone size: few; D gene: -; CDR3 protein: CASSLIPGSPNTEAFF; CDR3 DNA: TGCGCCAGCAGCTTGATACCCGGTTCACCGAACACTGAAGCTTTCTTT
V gene: TRBV5-4; J gene: TRBJ2-5; clone size: -; D gene: TRBD2; CDR3 protein: CASSWVGGEETQYF; CDR3 DNA: TGTGCCAGCAGCTGGGTGGGGGGGGAAGAGACCCAGTACTTC
V gene: TRBV27; J gene: TRBJ1-4; clone size: -; D gene: -; CDR3 protein: CASSFNRVGELFF; CDR3 DNA: TGTGCCAGCAGTTTTAACCGGGTCGGCGAACTGTTTTTT
V gene: TRBV5-6; J gene: TRBJ1-4; clone size: -; D gene: -; CDR3 protein: CASSSNGQTNEKLFF; CDR3 DNA: TGTGCCAGCAGCTCCAACGGACAGACTAATGAAAAACTGTTTTTT
V gene: TRBV19; J gene: TRBJ2-1; clone size: -; D gene: -; CDR3 protein: CASSIARYNEQFF; CDR3 DNA: TGTGCCAGTAGTATAGCCAGATACAATGAGCAGTTCTTC
V gene: TRBV4-1; J gene: TRBJ1-1; clone size: -; D gene: -; CDR3 protein: CASSQDLGNTEAFF; CDR3 DNA: TGCGCCAGCAGCCAAGATTTGGGCAACACTGAAGCTTTCTTT
V gene: TRBV5-1; J gene: TRBJ2-3; clone size: -; D gene: -; CDR3 protein: CASSLGGVGTDTQYF; CDR3 DNA: TGCGCCAGCAGCTTGGGCGGGGTTGGCACAGATACGCAGTATTTT
V gene: TRBV5-6; J gene: TRBJ1-5; clone size: -; D gene: -; CDR3 protein: CASSLSAKSNQPQHF; CDR3 DNA: TGTGCCAGCAGCTTGAGCGCGAAGAGCAATCAGCCCCAGCATTTT
V gene: TRBV2; J gene: TRBJ1-4; clone size: -; D gene: -; CDR3 protein: CASRDTGEKLFF; CDR3 DNA: TGTGCCAGCAGGGATACAGGGGAAAAACTGTTTTTT
V gene: TRBV15; J gene: TRBJ1-3; clone size: -; D gene: -; CDR3 protein: CATSRETGRGNTIYF; CDR3 DNA: TGTGCCACCAGCAGAGAAACAGGGCGAGGAAACACCATATATTTT
V gene: TRBV12-3/TRBV12-4; J gene: TRBJ2-4; clone size: -; D gene: -; CDR3 protein: CASSLKSGVDQYF; CDR3 DNA: TGTGCCAGCAGTTTAAAGTCCGGGGTGGATCAGTACTTC
V gene: TRBV7-3; J gene: TRBJ1-1; clone size: -; D gene: -; CDR3 protein: CASSLSPGEFAEAFF; CDR3 DNA: TGTGCCAGCAGCTTAAGCCCGGGGGAGTTTGCTGAAGCTTTCTTT
V gene: TRBV2; J gene: TRBJ2-1; clone size: -; D gene: TRBD2; CDR3 protein: CASSEERGNYNEQFF; CDR3 DNA: TGTGCCAGCAGTGAGGAGCGGGGGAACTACAATGAGCAGTTCTTC
V gene: TRBV25-1; J gene: TRBJ2-1; clone size: once; D gene: -; CDR3 protein: CASSESGSIDEQFF; CDR3 DNA: TGTGCCAGCAGTGAATCAGGGTCAATCGATGAGCAGTTCTTC
V gene: TRBV18; J gene: TRBJ1-6; clone size: -; D gene: -; CDR3 protein: CASCASGDSPLHF; CDR3 DNA: TGTGCCAGCTGCGCGAGCGGAGATTCACCCCTCCACTTT
V gene: TRBV11-2; J gene: TRBJ2-7; clone size: once; D gene: TRBD1; CDR3 protein: CASSPTNRQGRYEQYF; CDR3 DNA: TGTGCCAGCAGCCCGACCAACCGACAGGGACGTTACGAGCAGTACTTC
V gene: TRBV29-1; J gene: TRBJ2-5; clone size: -; D gene: -; CDR3 protein: CSVESQGRETQYF; CDR3 DNA: TGCAGCGTTGAATCCCAGGGTAGAGAGACCCAGTACTTC
V gene: TRBV11-2; J gene: TRBJ2-5; clone size: -; D gene: TRBD2; CDR3 protein: CASSSLAGRQETQYF; CDR3 DNA: TGTGCCAGCAGCTCATTAGCGGGGCGACAAGAGACCCAGTACTTC
V gene: TRBV29-1; J gene: TRBJ1-4; clone size: few; D gene: -; CDR3 protein: CSVRLSTNEKLFF; CDR3 DNA: TGCAGCGTCCGACTCTCAACTAATGAAAAACTGTTTTTT
V gene: TRBV2; J gene: TRBJ2-4; clone size: -; D gene: -; CDR3 protein: CASSGRGIAKNIQYF; CDR3 DNA: TGTGCCAGCAGTGGGAGAGGGATAGCCAAAAACATTCAGTACTTC
V gene: TRBV2; J gene: TRBJ1-2; clone size: -; D gene: -; CDR3 protein: CASSERGGYTF; CDR3 DNA: TGTGCCAGCAGTGAACGAGGTGGCTACACCTTC
V gene: TRBV6-2/TRBV6-3; J gene: TRBJ1-5; clone size: once; D gene: -; CDR3 protein: CASSWWQNNQPQHF; CDR3 DNA: TGTGCCAGCAGCTGGTGGCAGAACAATCAGCCCCAGCATTTT
V gene: TRBV30; J gene: TRBJ1-4; clone size: -; D gene: TRBD1; CDR3 protein: CAWGTAHREKLFF; CDR3 DNA: TGTGCCTGGGGGACAGCGCACCGGGAAAAACTGTTTTTT
V gene: TRBV7-2; J gene: TRBJ2-2; clone size: -; D gene: TRBD1; CDR3 protein: CASNRGPNTGELFF; CDR3 DNA: TGTGCCAGCAATAGGGGGCCCAACACCGGGGAGCTGTTTTTT
V gene: TRBV12-3/TRBV12-4; J gene: TRBJ2-7; clone size: -; D gene: -; CDR3 protein: CASSLGSGYEQYF; CDR3 DNA: TGTGCCAGCAGTTTAGGGTCCGGGTACGAGCAGTACTTC
V gene: TRBV24-1; J gene: TRBJ2-5; clone size: -; D gene: TRBD2; CDR3 protein: CATSDLQIGTSGGAAQYF; CDR3 DNA: TGTGCCACCAGTGATTTGCAAATCGGAACTAGCGGGGGGGCGGCCCAGTACTTC
V gene: TRBV2; J gene: TRBJ2-3; clone size: -; D gene: -; CDR3 protein: CASSRTEETSTDTQYF; CDR3 DNA: TGTGCCAGCAGTCGGACAGAAGAAACTAGCACAGATACGCAGTATTTT
V gene: TRBV2; J gene: TRBJ2-2; clone size: -; D gene: TRBD1; CDR3 protein: CASSTSGGANTGELFF; CDR3 DNA: TGTGCCAGCAGTACCTCAGGGGGCGCGAACACCGGGGAGCTGTTTTTT
V gene: TRBV12-3/TRBV12-4; J gene: TRBJ2-2; clone size: -; D gene: -; CDR3 protein: CASSFRFTGELFF; CDR3 DNA: TGTGCCAGCAGTTTCCGGTTCACCGGGGAGCTGTTTTTT
V gene: TRBV28; J gene: TRBJ1-6; clone size: -; D gene: TRBD1; CDR3 protein: CASSRGGTGASPLHF; CDR3 DNA: TGTGCCAGCAGTCGAGGGGGGACAGGCGCTTCACCCCTCCACTTT